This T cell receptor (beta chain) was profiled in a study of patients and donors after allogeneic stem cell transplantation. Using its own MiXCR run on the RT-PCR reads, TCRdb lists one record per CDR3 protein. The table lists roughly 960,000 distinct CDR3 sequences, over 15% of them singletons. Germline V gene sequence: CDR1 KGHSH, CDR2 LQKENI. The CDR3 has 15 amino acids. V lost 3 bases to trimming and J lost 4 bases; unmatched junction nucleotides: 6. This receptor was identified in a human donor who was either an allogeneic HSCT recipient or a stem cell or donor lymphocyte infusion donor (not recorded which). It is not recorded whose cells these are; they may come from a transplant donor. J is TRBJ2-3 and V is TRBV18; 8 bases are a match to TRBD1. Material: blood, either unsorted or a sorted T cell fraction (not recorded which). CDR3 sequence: CASSPVGQGADTQYF. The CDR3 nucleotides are TGTGCCAGCTCACCCGTTGGACAGGGAGCAGATACGCAGTATTTT.